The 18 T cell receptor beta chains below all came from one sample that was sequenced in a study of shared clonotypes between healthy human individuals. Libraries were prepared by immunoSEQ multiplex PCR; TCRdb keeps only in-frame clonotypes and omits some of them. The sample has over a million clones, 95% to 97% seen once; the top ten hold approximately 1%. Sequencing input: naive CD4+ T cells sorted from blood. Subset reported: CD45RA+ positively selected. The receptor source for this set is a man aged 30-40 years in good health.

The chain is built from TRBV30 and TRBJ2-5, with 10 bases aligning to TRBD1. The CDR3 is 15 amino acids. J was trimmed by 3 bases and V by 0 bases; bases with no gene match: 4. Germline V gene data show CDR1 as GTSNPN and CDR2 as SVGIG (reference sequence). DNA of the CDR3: TGTGCCTGGAGTGTATTGGGACAGGGGAAAGAGACCCAGTACTTC. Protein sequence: CAWSVLGQGKETQYF.

The chain's CDR3 is CASSEVGNSNQPQHF. The CDR3 DNA is TGTGCCAGCAGTGAAGTGGGTAATAGCAATCAGCCCCAGCATTTT. The chain is built from TRBV2 and TRBJ1-5; D unclear. Germline V gives CDR1 SNHLY, CDR2 FYNNEI. With 1 base removed from V and 0 bases from J, the gap between germline ends came to 7 bases. CDR3 length equals 15 residues.

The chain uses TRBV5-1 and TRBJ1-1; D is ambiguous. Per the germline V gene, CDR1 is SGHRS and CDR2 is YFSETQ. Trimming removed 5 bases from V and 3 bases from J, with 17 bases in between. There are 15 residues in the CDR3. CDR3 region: CASSPSDGAYTEAFF. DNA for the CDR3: TGCGCCAGCAGTCCCTCGGACGGAGCCTACACTGAAGCTTTCTTT.

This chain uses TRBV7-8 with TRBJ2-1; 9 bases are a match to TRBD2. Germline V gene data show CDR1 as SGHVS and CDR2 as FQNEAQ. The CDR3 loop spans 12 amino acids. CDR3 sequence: CSSGSSYNEQFF. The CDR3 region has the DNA TGTAGTAGCGGGAGCTCCTACAATGAGCAGTTCTTC.

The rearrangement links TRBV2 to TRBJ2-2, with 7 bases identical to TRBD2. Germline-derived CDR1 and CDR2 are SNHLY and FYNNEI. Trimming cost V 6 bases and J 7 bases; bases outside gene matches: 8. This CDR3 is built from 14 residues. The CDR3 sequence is CASRFAGVDGELFF. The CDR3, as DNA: TGTGCCAGCAGGTTTGCGGGAGTAGACGGGGAGCTGTTTTTT.

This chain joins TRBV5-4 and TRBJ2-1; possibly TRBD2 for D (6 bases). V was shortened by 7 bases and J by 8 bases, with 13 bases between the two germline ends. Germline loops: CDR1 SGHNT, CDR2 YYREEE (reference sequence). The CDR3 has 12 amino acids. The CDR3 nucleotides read TGTGCCAGCTTGGGGGAGGCGGATGAGCAGTTCTTC. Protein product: CASLGEADEQFF. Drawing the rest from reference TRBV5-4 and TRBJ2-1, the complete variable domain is ETGVTQSPTHLIKTRGQQVTLRCSSQSGHNTVSWYQQALGQGPQFIFQYYREEENGRGNFPPRFSGLQFPNYSSELNVNALELDDSALYLCASLGEADEQFFGPGTRLTVL.

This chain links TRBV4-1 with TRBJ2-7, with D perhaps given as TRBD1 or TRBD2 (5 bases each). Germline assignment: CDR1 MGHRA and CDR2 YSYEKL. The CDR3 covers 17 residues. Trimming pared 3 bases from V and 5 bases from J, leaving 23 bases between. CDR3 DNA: TGCGCCAGCAGCCAGGGGCCGGGACCCGCCATCGACGACGAGCAGTACTTC. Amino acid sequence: CASSQGPGPAIDDEQYF.

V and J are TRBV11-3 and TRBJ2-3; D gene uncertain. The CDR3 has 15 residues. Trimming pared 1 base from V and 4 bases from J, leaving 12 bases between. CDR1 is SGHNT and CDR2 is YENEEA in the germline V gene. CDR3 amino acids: CASSLGAQISDTQYF. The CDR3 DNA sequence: TGTGCCAGCAGCTTAGGCGCCCAGATTTCAGATACGCAGTATTTT. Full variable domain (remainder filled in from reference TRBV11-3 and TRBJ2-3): EAGVVQSPRYKIIEKKQPVAFWCNPISGHNTLYWYLQNLGQGPELLIRYENEEAVDDSQLPKDRFSAERLKGVDSTLKIQPAELGDSAVYLCASSLGAQISDTQYFGPGTRLTVL.

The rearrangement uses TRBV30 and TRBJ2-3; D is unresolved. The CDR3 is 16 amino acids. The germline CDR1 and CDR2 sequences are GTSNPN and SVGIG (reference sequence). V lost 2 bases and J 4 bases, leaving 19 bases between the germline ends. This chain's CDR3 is CAWSLSYPPRADTQYF. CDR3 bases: TGTGCCTGGAGTCTATCTTACCCCCCTAGGGCAGATACGCAGTATTTT.

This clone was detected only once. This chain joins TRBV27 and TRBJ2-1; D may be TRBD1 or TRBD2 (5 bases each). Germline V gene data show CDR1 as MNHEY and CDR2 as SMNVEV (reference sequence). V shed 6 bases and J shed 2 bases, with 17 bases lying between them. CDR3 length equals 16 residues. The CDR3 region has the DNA TGTGCCAGCAGGACCCTTACCGGGGCGGCCTACAATGAGCAGTTCTTC. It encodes CASRTLTGAAYNEQFF.

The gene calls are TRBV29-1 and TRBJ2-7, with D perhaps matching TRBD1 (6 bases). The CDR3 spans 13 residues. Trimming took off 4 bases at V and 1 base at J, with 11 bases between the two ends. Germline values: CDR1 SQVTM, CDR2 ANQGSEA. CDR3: CSVVGGPSYEQYF. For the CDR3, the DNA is TGCAGCGTTGTAGGGGGACCGTCCTACGAGCAGTACTTC.

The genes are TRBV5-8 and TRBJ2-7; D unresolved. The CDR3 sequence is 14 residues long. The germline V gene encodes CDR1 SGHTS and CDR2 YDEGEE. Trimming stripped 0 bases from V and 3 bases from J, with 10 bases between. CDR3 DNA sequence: TGTGCCAGCAGCTTGGGGGCCATCCTCTACGAGCAGTACTTC. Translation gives CASSLGAILYEQYF.

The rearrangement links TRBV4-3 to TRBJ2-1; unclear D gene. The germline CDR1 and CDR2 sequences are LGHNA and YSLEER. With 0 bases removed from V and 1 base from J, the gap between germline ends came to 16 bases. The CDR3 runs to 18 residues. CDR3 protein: CASSQDPRTKISYNEQFF. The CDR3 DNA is TGCGCCAGCAGCCAAGATCCTAGGACGAAGATTTCCTACAATGAGCAGTTCTTC.

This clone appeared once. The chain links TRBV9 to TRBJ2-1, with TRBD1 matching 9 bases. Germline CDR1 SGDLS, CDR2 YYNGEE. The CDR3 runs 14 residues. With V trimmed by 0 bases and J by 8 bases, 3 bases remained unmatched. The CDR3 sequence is CASSVVTGGDEQFF. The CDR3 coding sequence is TGTGCCAGCAGCGTAGTTACAGGGGGCGATGAGCAGTTCTTC. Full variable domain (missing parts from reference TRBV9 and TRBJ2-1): DSGVTQTPKHLITATGQRVTLRCSPRSGDLSVYWYQQSLDQGLQFLIQYYNGEERAKGNILERFSAQQFPDLHSELNLSSLELGDSALYFCASSVVTGGDEQFFGPGTRLTVL.

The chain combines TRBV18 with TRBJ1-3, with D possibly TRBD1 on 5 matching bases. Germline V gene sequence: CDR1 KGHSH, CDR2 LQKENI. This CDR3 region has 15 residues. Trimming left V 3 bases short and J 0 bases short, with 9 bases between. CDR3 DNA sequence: TGTGCCAGCTCACCGGGACGGACCTCTGGAAACACCATATATTTT. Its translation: CASSPGRTSGNTIYF.

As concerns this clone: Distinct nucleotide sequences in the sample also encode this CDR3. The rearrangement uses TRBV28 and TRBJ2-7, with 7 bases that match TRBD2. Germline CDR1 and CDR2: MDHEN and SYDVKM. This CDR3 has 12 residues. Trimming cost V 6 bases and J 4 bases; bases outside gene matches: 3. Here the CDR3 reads CASRGGVYEQYF. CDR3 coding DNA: TGTGCCAGCAGGGGGGGGGTTTACGAGCAGTACTTC.

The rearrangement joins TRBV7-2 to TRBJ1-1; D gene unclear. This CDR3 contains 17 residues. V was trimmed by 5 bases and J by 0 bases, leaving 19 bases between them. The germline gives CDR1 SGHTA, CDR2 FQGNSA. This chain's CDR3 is CASSPQSARAMNTEAFF. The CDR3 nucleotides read TGTGCCAGCAGCCCCCAGAGCGCACGTGCCATGAACACTGAAGCTTTCTTT.

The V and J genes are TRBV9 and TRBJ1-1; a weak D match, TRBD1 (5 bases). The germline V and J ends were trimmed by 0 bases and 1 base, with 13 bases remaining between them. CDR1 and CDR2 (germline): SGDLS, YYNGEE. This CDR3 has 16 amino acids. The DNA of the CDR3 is TGTGCCAGCAGCGTAGGGCAAGGACATCGGAACACTGAAGCTTTCTTT. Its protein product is CASSVGQGHRNTEAFF. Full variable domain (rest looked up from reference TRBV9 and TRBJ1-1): DSGVTQTPKHLITATGQRVTLRCSPRSGDLSVYWYQQSLDQGLQFLIQYYNGEERAKGNILERFSAQQFPDLHSELNLSSLELGDSALYFCASSVGQGHRNTEAFFGQGTRLTVV.